This is a list of T cell receptor beta chains from one sample in a study of control samples from healthy donors and cancer patients. The repertoire was sequenced with immunoSEQ multiplex PCR; TCRdb's copy has only in-frame clones and lacks some. The sample shows about 160,000 clones, around 94% of them seen only once. Sequenced material: PBMCs. Every receptor here comes from a man between 60 and 70 years old with colorectal cancer. Each CDR3 is given with its conserved first and last residue. Expanded clones get a size class; other rows say once, few or many, or leave the size out.

length | size | V | CDR3
16 | NA | TRBV11-2 | CASSTLGGGLTDTQYF
15 | NA | TRBV4-1 | CASSPGQGAAYEQYF
15 | NA | TRBV4-1 | CASSQVQGDTGELFF
13 | NA | TRBV25-1 | CASSRGDLRELFF
12 | NA | TRBV10-3 | CASGTGREKLFF
16 | NA | TRBV18 | CASSPRTAATNEKLFF
13 | NA | TRBV19 | CASSIAGGQPQHF
13 | once | TRBV28 | CASRSGYEGGYTF
17 | NA | TRBV4-1 | CASSQETGLSSGNTIYF
12 | NA | TRBV2 | CASTGTDYGYTF
14 | NA | TRBV6-1 | CASSDLFRDTEAFF
16 | NA | TRBV4-3 | CASSQDLLAGYNEQFF
12 | NA | TRBV19 | CASSVGTDTQYF
15 | once | TRBV7-2 | CASSLASTGGQPQHF
18 | NA | TRBV27 | CASSLSSRGFHSNQPQHF
15 | NA | TRBV6-5 | CASRAGTGAKNIQYF
14 | NA | TRBV24-1 | CATSDGGLGYEQYF
14 | NA | TRBV19 | CASSPHRAPGGYTF
14 | NA | TRBV7-2 | CASSLIAGGGTQYF
13 | NA | TRBV7-9 | CASSGDRGGEQYF
12 | NA | TRBV5-1 | CASSLDAVEQHF
14 | NA | TRBV21-1 | CEDPSGGRVYEQYF
21 | NA | TRBV9 | CASSVEPATSGVSSFVETQYF
15 | NA | TRBV5-8 | CASSLRKGVTGELFF
15 | NA | TRBV30 | CAWSPTGGAHQPQHF
14 | NA | TRBV19 | CASSREDSNQPQHF
15 | NA | TRBV4-1 | CASSQFFDLNTEAFF
14 | NA | TRBV5-6 | CASTQLGAQYTIYF
17 | once | TRBV4-2 | CASSRGAPAGGRNEQFF
13 | NA | TRBV7-8 | CASSPAGQGKAFF
15 | NA | TRBV7-2 | CASSSQGATNYGYTF
17 | NA | TRBV27 | CASSLGSVQGVANEQFF
15 | NA | TRBV4-1 | CASSTWGLGANEQFF